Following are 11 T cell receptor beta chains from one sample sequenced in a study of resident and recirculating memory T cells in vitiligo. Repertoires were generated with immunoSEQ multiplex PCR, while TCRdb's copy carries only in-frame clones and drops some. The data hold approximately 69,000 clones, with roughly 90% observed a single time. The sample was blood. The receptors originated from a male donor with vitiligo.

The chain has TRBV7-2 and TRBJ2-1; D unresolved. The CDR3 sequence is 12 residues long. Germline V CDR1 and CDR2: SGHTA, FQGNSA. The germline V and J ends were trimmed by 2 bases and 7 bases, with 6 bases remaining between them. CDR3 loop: CASSLTGNEQFF. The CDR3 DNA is TGTGCCAGCAGCTTAACGGGTAATGAGCAGTTCTTC.

The CDR3 bases are TGTGCCAGCATCCCGATACCAGGACAGGGAGGCGAGCAGTACTTC. It translates to CASIPIPGQGGEQYF. V and J are TRBV5-5 and TRBJ2-7, with TRBD1 matching 8 bases. The CDR3 runs 15 residues. The V gene's germline CDR1 is SGHKS and CDR2 YYEKEE (reference sequence). V dropped 6 bases and J dropped 6; count of bases not matched to a gene: 14.

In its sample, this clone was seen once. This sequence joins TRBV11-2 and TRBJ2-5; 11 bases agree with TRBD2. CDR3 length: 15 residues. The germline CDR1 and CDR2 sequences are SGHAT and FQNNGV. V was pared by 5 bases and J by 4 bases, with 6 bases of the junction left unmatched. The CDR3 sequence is CASSREGTSGETQYF. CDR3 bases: TGTGCCAGCAGCCGTGAGGGGACTAGCGGAGAGACCCAGTACTTC.

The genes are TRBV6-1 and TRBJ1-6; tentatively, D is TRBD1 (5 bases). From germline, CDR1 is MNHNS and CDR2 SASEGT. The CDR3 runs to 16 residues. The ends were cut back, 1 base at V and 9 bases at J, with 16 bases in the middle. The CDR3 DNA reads TGTGCCAGCAGTGAAGAAGCGGGGAGGGGTGCTTCACCCCTCCACTTT. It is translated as CASSEEAGRGASPLHF.

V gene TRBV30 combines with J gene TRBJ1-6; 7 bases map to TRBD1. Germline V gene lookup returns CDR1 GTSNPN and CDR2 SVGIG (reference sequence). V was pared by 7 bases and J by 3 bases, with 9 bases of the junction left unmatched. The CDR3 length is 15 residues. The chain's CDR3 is CAYSDRAYYNSPLHF. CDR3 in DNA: TGTGCCTACTCTGACAGGGCCTACTATAATTCACCCCTCCACTTT. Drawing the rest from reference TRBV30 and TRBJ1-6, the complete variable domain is SQTIHQWPATLVQPVGSPLSLECTVEGTSNPNLYWYRQAAGRGLQLLFYSVGIGQISSEVPQNLSASRPQDRQFILSSKKLLLSDSGFYLCAYSDRAYYNSPLHFGNGTRLTVT.

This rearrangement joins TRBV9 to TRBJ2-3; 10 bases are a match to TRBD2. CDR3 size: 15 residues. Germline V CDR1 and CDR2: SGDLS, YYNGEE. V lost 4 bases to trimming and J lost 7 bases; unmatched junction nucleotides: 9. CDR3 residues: CASSKLAGLVNTQYF. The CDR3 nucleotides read TGTGCCAGCAGCAAACTAGCGGGGCTAGTCAATACGCAGTATTTT.

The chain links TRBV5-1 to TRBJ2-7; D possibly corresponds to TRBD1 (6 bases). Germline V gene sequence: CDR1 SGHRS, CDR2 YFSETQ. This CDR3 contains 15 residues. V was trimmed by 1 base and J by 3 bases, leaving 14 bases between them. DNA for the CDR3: TGCGCCAGCAGCTTGTTCCGGACAGATTTCTACGAGCAGTACTTC. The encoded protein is CASSLFRTDFYEQYF.

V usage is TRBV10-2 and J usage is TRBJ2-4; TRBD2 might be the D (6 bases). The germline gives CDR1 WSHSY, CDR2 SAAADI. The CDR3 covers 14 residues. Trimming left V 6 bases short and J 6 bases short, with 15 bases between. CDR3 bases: TGCGCCAGCAGGGGGCTGGGGGGATTAAACATTCAGTACTTC. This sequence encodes CASRGLGGLNIQYF.

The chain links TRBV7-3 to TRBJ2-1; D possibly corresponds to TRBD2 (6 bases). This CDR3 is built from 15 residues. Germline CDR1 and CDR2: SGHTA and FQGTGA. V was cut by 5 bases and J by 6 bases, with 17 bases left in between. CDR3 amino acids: CASSLRRGIGNEQFF. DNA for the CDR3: TGTGCCAGCAGCCTAAGGAGGGGAATTGGCAATGAGCAGTTCTTC.

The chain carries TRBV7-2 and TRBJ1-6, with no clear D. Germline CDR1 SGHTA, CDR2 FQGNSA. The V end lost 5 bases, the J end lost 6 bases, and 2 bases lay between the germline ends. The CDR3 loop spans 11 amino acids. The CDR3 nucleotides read TGTGCCAGCAGCCTTAATTCACCCCTCCACTTT. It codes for CASSLNSPLHF.

CDR3 in amino acids: CASSPLSGGTGELFF. The CDR3 region has the DNA TGTGCCAGCAGCCCTCTTAGCGGGGGCACCGGGGAGCTGTTTTTT. The V call is TRBV7-2, the J call TRBJ2-2, with 9 bases lining up with TRBD2. This CDR3 is built from 15 residues. V dropped 5 bases and J dropped 4; count of bases not matched to a gene: 5. Germline V gives CDR1 SGHTA, CDR2 FQGNSA.